Sequencing of this T cell receptor beta chain was carried out in a study of T cells expressing NK-cell markers. Turning to the study itself: It was from sorted CD3+CD56+NKG2C+, CD3+CD56+NKG2C- and CD3+CD56-NKG2C+ T cells that TCR beta repertoires came.

Making the TCR beta cDNA relied on 5'RACE template switching with UMIs. With the 5' RACE reads reprocessed, TCRdb shows one record per CDR3 protein and no DNA. The sample's table shows about 550,000 distinct CDR3 sequences. Findings and limits, study-wide: In four donors, dominant clonotypes made up about 25-60.1% of CD3+CD56-NKG2C+ cells. NKG2C+ dominant clonotypes from a handful of donors made up about 1.0-7.5% of CD8+ T cells.

As concerns this clonotype: Its antigen is still unknown.

The CDR3 consists of 13 residues. Germline CDR1 reads SQVTM; CDR2 reads ANQGSEA. The rearrangement joins TRBV29-1 to TRBJ2-7; TCRdb's D call of TRBD1 is untestable without DNA. The clonotype comes from a man younger than 35 in good health. The sequenced material came from blood T cells: a sorted CD56 or NKG2C T cell subset, CD4+ or CD8+ T cells, or bulk PBMC T cells (not recorded which). CDR3 residues: CSVGQGTYDEQYF.